This T cell receptor beta chain was profiled in a study of OX40 agonist ivuxolimab in advanced cancers. Looking at the study overall: Every 2 weeks, ivuxolimab was infused into the patients intravenously at between 0.01 and 10 mg/kg.

This clone was seen at least ten times. TCRdb's copy holds only in-frame clones and misses some; the assay was immunoSEQ multiplex PCR. The data show 55,000 to 65,000 clones, with 77% seen just once and roughly 6.3% held by the top ten. V lost 4 bases and J lost 0, with 16 bases in between. CDR1 is KGHSY, CDR2 FQNENV, per germline. The CDR3 consists of 17 residues. Sequenced material: CD4+ or CD8+ T cells sorted from blood, taken in a trial of the OX40 agonist ivuxolimab. The chain recombines TRBV16 with TRBJ1-3, with D uncertain. The source of this sequence is an adult with an advanced solid tumor such as melanoma, head and neck, liver or kidney cancer. The CDR3 region has the DNA TGTGCCAGCAGCCCGATTGACCGGGGTTTCTCTGGAAACACCATATATTTT. Its translation: CASSPIDRGFSGNTIYF.